These 25 T cell receptor beta chains were sequenced from one sample in a study of blood T cell repertoires in COVID-19. Some clones are missing from TCRdb's copy, which holds only in-frame ones; the method was immunoSEQ multiplex PCR. Of about 140,000 clones detected, around 90% appear once; the ten largest clones hold around 5%. The specimen was peripheral blood. These receptors were obtained from a human donor in a cohort sampled during active COVID-19.

The chain combines TRBV14 with TRBJ1-1; maybe TRBD1 (5 bases). Trimming stripped 6 bases from V and 7 bases from J, with 9 bases between. CDR1 SGHDN and CDR2 FVKESK come from the germline V gene. This CDR3 comprises 11 residues. The CDR3 region is CASRQGIEAFF. CDR3 nucleotides: TGTGCCAGCAGGCAGGGAATTGAAGCTTTCTTT.

This chain connects TRBV5-4 to TRBJ2-2; the D gene is possibly TRBD1 (5 bases). CDR1 SGHNT and CDR2 YYREEE come from the germline V gene (reference sequence). Trimming cost V 4 bases and J 0 bases, with 16 bases left between them. The CDR3 length is 17 residues. Here the CDR3 reads CASSGAPLISNTGELFF. The CDR3 DNA reads as TGTGCCAGCAGCGGGGCCCCACTAATATCGAACACCGGGGAGCTGTTTTTT.

V gene TRBV10-1 combines with J gene TRBJ2-7; TRBD1 is a possible D gene (5 bases). This CDR3 has 13 residues. CDR1 is WNHNN, CDR2 SYGVQD, per germline (reference sequence). The V end lost 3 bases, the J end lost 3 bases, and 9 bases lay between the germline ends. CDR3 coding DNA: TGCGCCAGCAGTGATGACAGCCACTACGAGCAGTACTTC. This encodes CASSDDSHYEQYF.

The J gene is TRBJ2-7, the V gene TRBV6-2 or TRBV6-3; D remains unclear. The CDR3 extends over 15 amino acids. Germline CDR1 MNHEY, CDR2 SVGEGT. The germline V and J ends were trimmed by 5 bases and 1 base, with 15 bases remaining between them. In DNA, the CDR3 is TGTGCCAGCAGTCGAATTCCCTCACAGTCCTACGAGCAGTACTTC. Translated: CASSRIPSQSYEQYF.

The chain combines TRBV5-4 with TRBJ2-7; D possibly corresponds to TRBD2 (5 bases). CDR3 length: 15 residues. CDR1 SGHNT and CDR2 YYREEE come from the germline V gene (reference sequence). V lost 5 bases, J lost 3 bases, and 18 bases lay in between. Here the CDR3 DNA reads TGTGCCAGCAGGAGCCCTAACAGAGGGTACTACGAGCAGTACTTC. Its translation is CASRSPNRGYYEQYF.

The rearrangement joins TRBV10-2 to TRBJ2-7, with D tentatively TRBD2 (5 bases). The CDR3 covers 15 residues. Trimming removed 0 bases at V and 0 bases at J, with 9 bases between. Per germline, CDR1 WSHSY and CDR2 SAAADI. The CDR3 loop is CASSESAAHSYEQYF. In nucleotides, the CDR3 is TGCGCCAGCAGTGAGTCAGCGGCTCACTCCTACGAGCAGTACTTC.

The chain combines TRBV2 with TRBJ2-2, with D possibly being TRBD1 (6 bases). The CDR3 totals 15 residues. From germline, CDR1 is SNHLY and CDR2 FYNNEI. V gave up 6 bases and J gave up 1 base, with 12 bases separating them. The CDR3 region is CASSQDRLNTGELFF. As DNA, the CDR3 is TGTGCCAGCAGCCAGGACAGACTGAACACCGGGGAGCTGTTTTTT.

V usage is TRBV6-5 and J usage is TRBJ1-5; maybe TRBD1 (5 bases). CDR1 is MNHEY, CDR2 SVGAGI, per germline. This CDR3 has 14 amino acids. V shed 9 bases and J shed 7 bases, with 19 bases lying between them. In nucleotides, the CDR3 is TGTGCCAGTGGGCCGGCGGGACTCGGACAGCCCCAGCATTTT. It translates to CASGPAGLGQPQHF.

The V and J genes are TRBV6-5 and TRBJ2-2, with a tentative D call TRBD2 (6 bases). V was clipped by 7 bases and J by 6 bases, with 15 bases between them. Germline assignment: CDR1 MNHEY and CDR2 SVGAGI. This CDR3 contains 14 residues. This chain's CDR3 is CASIRDSTAGELFF. DNA of the CDR3: TGTGCCAGCATCCGGGACTCCACCGCCGGGGAGCTGTTTTTT.

This clone was picked up one time. This chain links TRBV30 with TRBJ2-5; the match to TRBD1 covers 9 bases. With 0 bases clipped from V and 5 bases from J, the junction kept 16 bases outside the gene matches. CDR1 is GTSNPN and CDR2 is SVGIG in the germline V gene (reference sequence). The CDR3 loop spans 18 amino acids. As DNA, the CDR3 is TGTGCCTGGAGTGTAAACGGCCCAGGGACAGGGTTAGGTGAGACCCAGTACTTC. Protein: CAWSVNGPGTGLGETQYF.

The J gene is TRBJ1-1, the V gene TRBV6-5; a weak D match, TRBD1 (5 bases). V gave up 0 bases and J gave up 4 bases, with 12 bases separating them. The CDR3 extends over 15 amino acids. From germline, CDR1 is MNHEY and CDR2 SVGAGI. DNA of the CDR3: TGTGCCAGCAGTTACTCCGACGCAGGGATCACTGAAGCTTTCTTT. Protein: CASSYSDAGITEAFF.

V gene TRBV27 combines with J gene TRBJ2-5; unclear D gene. Germline V lookup: CDR1 MNHEY, CDR2 SMNVEV (reference sequence). This CDR3 region has 13 residues. Trimming took 2 bases from V and 5 from J, leaving 9 bases between them. For the CDR3, the DNA is TGTGCCAGCAGTTTAATGGGCCGGGAGACCCAGTACTTC. Its protein is CASSLMGRETQYF.

The CDR3 is CAWSWGGWSNQPQHF. In DNA form, the CDR3 reads TGTGCCTGGAGTTGGGGGGGCTGGAGCAATCAGCCCCAGCATTTT. The V call is TRBV30, the J call TRBJ1-5; possible D gene TRBD1, 6 bases. Trimming took 2 bases from V and 1 from J, leaving 12 bases between them. There are 15 residues in the CDR3. CDR1 and CDR2 (germline): GTSNPN, SVGIG (reference sequence).

This sequence joins TRBV2 and TRBJ2-3; a possible D gene is TRBD2 (6 bases). This CDR3 region has 16 residues. The V gene lost 6 bases and the J gene lost 6 bases, with 22 bases spanning the gap. Germline lookup yields CDR1 SNHLY and CDR2 FYNNEI. CDR3 DNA: TGTGCCAGCAGGACCCCTGCCGGGAGTGTAGTGGATACGCAGTATTTT. Amino acids: CASRTPAGSVVDTQYF.

The V gene is TRBV5-1, the J gene TRBJ2-7; D is possibly TRBD2 (6 bases). CDR1 SGHRS and CDR2 YFSETQ come from the germline V gene. This CDR3 contains 16 residues. The V gene lost 4 bases and the J gene lost 0 bases, with 17 bases spanning the gap. Written as DNA, the CDR3 is TGCGCCAGCAGCAGGAGGGTGACAACAAGCTCCTACGAGCAGTACTTC. Translation: CASSRRVTTSSYEQYF.

The V call is TRBV4-3, the J call TRBJ2-1; 8 bases are a match to TRBD2. V gave up 2 bases and J gave up 0 bases; unmatched junction bases: 9. The CDR3 length is 18 residues. The germline CDR1 and CDR2 sequences are LGHNA and YSLEER. CDR3: CASSQQGLAGLSYNEQFF. In DNA, the CDR3 is TGCGCCAGCAGCCAACAGGGATTAGCGGGGCTCTCCTACAATGAGCAGTTCTTC.

This chain connects TRBV7-2 to TRBJ2-3, with D tentatively TRBD1 (6 bases). Germline CDR1 is SGHTA and CDR2 is FQGNSA. Trimming shortened V by 5 bases and J by 5 bases, and 14 bases separated the two germline ends. The CDR3 loop spans 14 amino acids. CDR3 nucleotides: TGTGCCAGCAGCCCGAGACAGGAAGAAGATACGCAGTATTTT. It specifies CASSPRQEEDTQYF.

This clone was seen only a few times. The chain recombines TRBV7-3 with TRBJ1-6; D not certain. Germline-derived CDR1 and CDR2 are SGHTA and FQGTGA. The CDR3 totals 16 residues. The V gene lost 3 bases and the J gene lost 4 bases, with 13 bases spanning the gap. This CDR3 reads CASSFAPSGYNSPLHF. CDR3 nucleotides: TGTGCCAGCAGCTTCGCCCCCAGCGGGTATAATTCACCCCTCCACTTT.

The chain combines TRBV29-1 with TRBJ2-7; TRBD1 matches 8 bases. The CDR3 length is 13 residues. V was clipped by 6 bases and J by 3 bases; unmatched bases: 7. Germline CDR1 and CDR2: SQVTM and ANQGSEA. CDR3: CSVGGQGIYEQYF. The CDR3 DNA is TGCAGCGTCGGCGGACAGGGAATCTACGAGCAGTACTTC.

The chain combines TRBV19 with TRBJ2-1; D possibly corresponds to TRBD2 (5 bases). The germline V gene has CDR1 LNHDA and CDR2 SQIVND (reference sequence). Trimming pared 6 bases from V and 2 bases from J, leaving 17 bases between. There are 16 residues in the CDR3. CDR3 amino acids: CASSPPPGLPYNEQFF. Written as DNA, the CDR3 is TGTGCCAGTAGCCCTCCCCCGGGATTGCCCTACAATGAGCAGTTCTTC. The whole variable domain, remainder taken from reference TRBV19 and TRBJ2-1, is DGGITQSPKYLFRKEGQNVTLSCEQNLNHDAMYWYRQDPGQGLRLIYYSQIVNDFQKGDIAEGYSVSREKKESFPLTVTSAQKNPTAFYLCASSPPPGLPYNEQFFGPGTRLTVL.

The CDR3 coding sequence is TGTGCCAGCAGCTTGGGGAGCTCCTACAATGAGCAGTTCTTC. Its translation: CASSLGSSYNEQFF. The chain couples TRBV6-2 or TRBV6-3 to TRBJ2-1; possible D gene TRBD2, 5 bases. V was shortened by 6 bases and J by 0 bases, with 9 bases between the two germline ends. Germline V lookup: CDR1 MNHEY, CDR2 SVGEGT. The CDR3 contains 14 residues.

The CDR3, as DNA: TGTGCCAGCAGTTATAGAGTTTCCGGGGAGCAGTACTTC. Translating it yields CASSYRVSGEQYF. The chain employs TRBV27 and TRBJ2-7; D gene uncertain. This CDR3 region has 13 residues. Trimming left V 4 bases short and J 7 bases short, with 14 bases between. The germline gives CDR1 MNHEY, CDR2 SMNVEV (reference sequence).

The rearrangement joins TRBV5-1 to TRBJ1-2; D is perhaps TRBD1 (6 bases). There are 16 residues in the CDR3. V was clipped by 5 bases and J by 3 bases, with 20 bases between them. Germline CDR1 reads SGHRS; CDR2 reads YFSETQ. The CDR3: CASSLRDTGADYGYTF. The CDR3 bases are TGCGCCAGCAGTCTCCGGGACACCGGGGCGGACTATGGCTACACCTTC.

This sequence joins TRBV6-2 or TRBV6-3 and TRBJ2-2; the match to TRBD2 covers 13 bases. Germline V gene lookup returns CDR1 MNHEY and CDR2 SVGEGT. The V gene end was trimmed by 5 bases and the J gene end by 6 bases; junction bases not matched to a gene: 9. The CDR3 sequence is 17 residues long. CDR3 in amino acids: CASSLRTSGGAAGELFF. As DNA, the CDR3 is TGTGCCAGCAGTCTAAGAACTAGCGGGGGGGCGGCCGGGGAGCTGTTTTTT.

V and J are TRBV24-1 and TRBJ2-1; 9 bases line up with TRBD1. V trimming: 3 bases; J trimming: 4 bases; junction bases outside the gene matches: 6. The germline V gene has CDR1 KGHDR and CDR2 SFDVKD. There are 16 residues in the CDR3. The CDR3 spells CATSDHRGRSYNEQFF. As DNA, the CDR3 is TGTGCCACCAGTGATCACAGGGGGCGAAGTTACAATGAGCAGTTCTTC.